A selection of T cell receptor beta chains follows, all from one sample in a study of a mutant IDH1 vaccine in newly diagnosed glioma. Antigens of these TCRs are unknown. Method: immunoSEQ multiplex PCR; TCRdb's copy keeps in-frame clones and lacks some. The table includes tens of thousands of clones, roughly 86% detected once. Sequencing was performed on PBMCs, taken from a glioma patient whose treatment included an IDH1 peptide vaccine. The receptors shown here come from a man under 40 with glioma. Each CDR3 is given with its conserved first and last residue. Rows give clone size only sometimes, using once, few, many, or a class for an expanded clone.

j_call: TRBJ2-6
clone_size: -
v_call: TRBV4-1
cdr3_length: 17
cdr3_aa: CASSQGGVLSGANVLTF

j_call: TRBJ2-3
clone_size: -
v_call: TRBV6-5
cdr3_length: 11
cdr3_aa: CASASTDTQYF

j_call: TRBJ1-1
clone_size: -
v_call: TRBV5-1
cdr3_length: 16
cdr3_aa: CASSLGPRQSNTEAFF

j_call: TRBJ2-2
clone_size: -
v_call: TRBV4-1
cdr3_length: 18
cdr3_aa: CASSPRVSAGGTTGELFF

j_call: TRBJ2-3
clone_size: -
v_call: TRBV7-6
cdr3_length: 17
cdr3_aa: CASSLAEASGGVDTQYF

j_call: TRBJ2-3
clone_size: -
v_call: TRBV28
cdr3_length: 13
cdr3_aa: CATSGGPTDTQYF

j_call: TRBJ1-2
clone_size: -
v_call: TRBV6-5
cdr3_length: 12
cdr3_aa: CASSTRPYGYTF

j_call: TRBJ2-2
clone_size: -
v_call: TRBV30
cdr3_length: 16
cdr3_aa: CAWSATGTGDTGELFF

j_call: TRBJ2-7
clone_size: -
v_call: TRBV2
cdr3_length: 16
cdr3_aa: CASSETLGQGEYEQYF

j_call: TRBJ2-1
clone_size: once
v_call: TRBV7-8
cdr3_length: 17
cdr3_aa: CASRRVPGLAIRGEQFF

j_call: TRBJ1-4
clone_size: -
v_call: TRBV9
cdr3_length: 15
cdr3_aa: CASSAEGEANEKLFF

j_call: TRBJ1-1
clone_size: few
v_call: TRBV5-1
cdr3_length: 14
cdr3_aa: CASSSNTGGTEAFF

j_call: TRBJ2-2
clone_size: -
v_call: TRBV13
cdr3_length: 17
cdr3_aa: CASSPQERGFRTGELFF

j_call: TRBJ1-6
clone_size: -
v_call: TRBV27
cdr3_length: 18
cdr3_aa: CASSVGTGALTYNSPLHF

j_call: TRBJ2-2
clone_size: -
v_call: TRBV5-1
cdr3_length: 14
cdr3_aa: CASSGTQNTGELFF

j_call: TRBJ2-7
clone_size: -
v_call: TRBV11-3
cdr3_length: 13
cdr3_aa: CASSYSGRTEQYF

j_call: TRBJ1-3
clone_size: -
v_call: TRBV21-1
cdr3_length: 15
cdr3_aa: CASSTFGNSGNTIYF

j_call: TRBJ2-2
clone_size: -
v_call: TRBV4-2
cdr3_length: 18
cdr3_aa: CASSLPRAGVKNTGELFF

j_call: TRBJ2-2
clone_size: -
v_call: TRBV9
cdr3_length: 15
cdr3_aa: CASSLPTGATGELFF

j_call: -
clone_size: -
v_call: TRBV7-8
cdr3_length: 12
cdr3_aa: CASSLAGDEQYF

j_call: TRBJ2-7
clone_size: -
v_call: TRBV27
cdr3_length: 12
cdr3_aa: CASSQGNYGQYF

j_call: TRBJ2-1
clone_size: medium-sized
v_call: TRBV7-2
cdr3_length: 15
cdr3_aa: CASSSGGNSYNEQFF

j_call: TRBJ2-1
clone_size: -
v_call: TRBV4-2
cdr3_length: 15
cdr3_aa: CASSQDFRTGSREFF

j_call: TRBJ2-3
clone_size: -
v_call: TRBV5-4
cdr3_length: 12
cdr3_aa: CASSRSTDTQYF

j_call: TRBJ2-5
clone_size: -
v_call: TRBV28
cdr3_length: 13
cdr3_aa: CASSLGARKTQYF

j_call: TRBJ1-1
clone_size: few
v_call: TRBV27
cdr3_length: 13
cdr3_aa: CASSLGRGNEAFF

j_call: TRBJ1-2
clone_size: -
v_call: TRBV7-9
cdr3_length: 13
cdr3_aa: CASSFRGIGGYTF

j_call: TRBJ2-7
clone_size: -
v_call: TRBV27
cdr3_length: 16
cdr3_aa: CASSHIPGQGEDEQYF

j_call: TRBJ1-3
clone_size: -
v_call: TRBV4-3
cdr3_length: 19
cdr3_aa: CASSQDPAGATFSGNTIYF

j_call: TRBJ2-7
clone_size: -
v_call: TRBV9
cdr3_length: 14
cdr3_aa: CASSSKAGAYEQYF

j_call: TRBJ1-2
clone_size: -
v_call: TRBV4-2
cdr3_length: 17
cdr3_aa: CASSQRTGDGWSYGYTF

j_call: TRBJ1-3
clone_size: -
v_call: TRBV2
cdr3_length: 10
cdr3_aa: CASSEDTIYF

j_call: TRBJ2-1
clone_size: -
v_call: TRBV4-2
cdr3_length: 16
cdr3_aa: CASSQATSGSYNEQFF

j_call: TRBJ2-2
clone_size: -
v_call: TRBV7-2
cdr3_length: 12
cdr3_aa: CASSLGPGELFF

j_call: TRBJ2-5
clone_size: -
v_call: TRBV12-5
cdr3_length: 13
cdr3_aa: CASGASGEETQYF

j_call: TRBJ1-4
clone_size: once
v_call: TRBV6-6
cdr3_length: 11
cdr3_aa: CASSYSEKLFF

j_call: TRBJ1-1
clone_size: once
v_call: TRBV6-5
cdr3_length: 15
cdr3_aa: CASSYLTVMNTEAFF

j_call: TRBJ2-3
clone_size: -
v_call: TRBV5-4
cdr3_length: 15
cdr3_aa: CASSAGTGVPDTQYF

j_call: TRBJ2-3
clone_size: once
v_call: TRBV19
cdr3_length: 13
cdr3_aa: CATRGGAPDTQYF

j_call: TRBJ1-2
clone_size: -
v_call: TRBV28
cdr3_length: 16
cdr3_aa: CASSLAGRGRSNGYTF

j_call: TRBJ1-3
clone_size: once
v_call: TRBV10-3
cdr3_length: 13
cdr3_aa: CATTPVSGNTIYF

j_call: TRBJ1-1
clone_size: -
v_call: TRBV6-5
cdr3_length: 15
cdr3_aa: CASILMQQGADRAFF

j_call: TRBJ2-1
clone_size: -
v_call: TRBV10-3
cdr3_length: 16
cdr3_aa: CATTGTSGGTYNEQFF

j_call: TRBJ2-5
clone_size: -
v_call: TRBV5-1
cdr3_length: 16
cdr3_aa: CASSLDALAVRETQYF

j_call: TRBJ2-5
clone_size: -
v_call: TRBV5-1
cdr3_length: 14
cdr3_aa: CASSLDRLQETQYF

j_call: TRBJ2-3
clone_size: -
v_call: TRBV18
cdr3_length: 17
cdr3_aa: CASSPRTGAVSTDTQYF

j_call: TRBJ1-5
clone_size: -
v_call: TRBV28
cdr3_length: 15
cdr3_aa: CASSPRRRSNQPQHF

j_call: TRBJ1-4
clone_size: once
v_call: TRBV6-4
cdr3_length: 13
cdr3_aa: CASAREVGEKLFF